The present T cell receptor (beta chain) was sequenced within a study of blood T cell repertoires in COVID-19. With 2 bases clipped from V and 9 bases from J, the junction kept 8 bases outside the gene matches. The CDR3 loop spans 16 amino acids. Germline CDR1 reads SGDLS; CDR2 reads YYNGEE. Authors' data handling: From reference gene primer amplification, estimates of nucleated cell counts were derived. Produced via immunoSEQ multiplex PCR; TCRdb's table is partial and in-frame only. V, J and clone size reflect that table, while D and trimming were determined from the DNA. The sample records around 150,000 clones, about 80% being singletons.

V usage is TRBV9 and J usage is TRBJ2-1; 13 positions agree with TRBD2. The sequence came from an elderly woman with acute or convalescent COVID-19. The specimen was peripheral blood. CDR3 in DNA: TGTGCCAGCAGCGTCGCCGGGACTAGCGGGATCGTTGAGCAGTTCTTC. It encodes CASSVAGTSGIVEQFF.